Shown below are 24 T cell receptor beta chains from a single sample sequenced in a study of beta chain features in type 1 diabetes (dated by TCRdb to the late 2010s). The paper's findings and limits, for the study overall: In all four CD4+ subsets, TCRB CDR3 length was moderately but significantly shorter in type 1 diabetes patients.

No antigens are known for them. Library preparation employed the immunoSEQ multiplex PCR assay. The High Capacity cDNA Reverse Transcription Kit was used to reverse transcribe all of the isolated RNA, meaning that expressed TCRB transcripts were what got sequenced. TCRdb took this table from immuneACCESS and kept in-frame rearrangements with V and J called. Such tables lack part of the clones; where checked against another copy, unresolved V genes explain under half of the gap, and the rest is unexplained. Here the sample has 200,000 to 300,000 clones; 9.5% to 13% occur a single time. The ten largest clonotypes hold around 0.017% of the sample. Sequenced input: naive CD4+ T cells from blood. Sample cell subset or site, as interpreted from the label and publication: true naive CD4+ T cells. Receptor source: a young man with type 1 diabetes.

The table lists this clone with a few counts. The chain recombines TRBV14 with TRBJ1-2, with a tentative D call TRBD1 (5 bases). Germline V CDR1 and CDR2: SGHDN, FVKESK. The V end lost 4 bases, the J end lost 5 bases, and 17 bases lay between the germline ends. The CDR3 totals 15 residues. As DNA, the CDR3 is TGTGCCAGCAGCCGAACCTTTGACAGCTATTATGGCTACACCTTC. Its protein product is CASSRTFDSYYGYTF.

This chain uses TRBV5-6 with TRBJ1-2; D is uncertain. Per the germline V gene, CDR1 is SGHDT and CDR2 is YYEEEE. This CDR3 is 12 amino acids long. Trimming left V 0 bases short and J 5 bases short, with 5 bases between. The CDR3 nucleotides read TGTGCCAGCAGCTTGGCCGCGTATGGCTACACCTTC. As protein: CASSLAAYGYTF. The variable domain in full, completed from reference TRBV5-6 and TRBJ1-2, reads DAGVTQSPTHLIKTRGQQVTLRCSPKSGHDTVSWYQQALGQGPQFIFQYYEEEERQRGNFPDRFSGHQFPNYSSELNVNALLLGDSALYLCASSLAAYGYTFGSGTRLTVV.

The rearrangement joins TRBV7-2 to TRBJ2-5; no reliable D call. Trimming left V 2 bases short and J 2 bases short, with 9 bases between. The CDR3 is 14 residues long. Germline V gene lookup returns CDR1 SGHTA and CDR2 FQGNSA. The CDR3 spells CASSLSLGQETQYF. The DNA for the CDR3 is TGTGCCAGCAGCTTATCTCTCGGGCAAGAGACCCAGTACTTC.

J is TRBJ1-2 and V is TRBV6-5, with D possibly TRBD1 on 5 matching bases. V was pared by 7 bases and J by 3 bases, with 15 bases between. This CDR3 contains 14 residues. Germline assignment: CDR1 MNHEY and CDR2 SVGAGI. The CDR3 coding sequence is TGTGCCAGCACGAATCCCCGGGGGGACTATGGCTACACCTTC. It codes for CASTNPRGDYGYTF.

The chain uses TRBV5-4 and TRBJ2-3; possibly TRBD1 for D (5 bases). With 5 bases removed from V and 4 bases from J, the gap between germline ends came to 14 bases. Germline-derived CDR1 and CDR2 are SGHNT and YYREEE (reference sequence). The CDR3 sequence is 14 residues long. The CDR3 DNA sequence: TGTGCCAGCAGTAACCAAGGGGCTTCAGATACGCAGTATTTT. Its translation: CASSNQGASDTQYF.

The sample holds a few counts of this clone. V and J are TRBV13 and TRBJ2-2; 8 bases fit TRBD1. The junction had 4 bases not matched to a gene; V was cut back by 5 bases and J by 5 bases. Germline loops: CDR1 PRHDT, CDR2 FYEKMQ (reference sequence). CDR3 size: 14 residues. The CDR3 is CASSLRTGTGELFF. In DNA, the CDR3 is TGTGCCAGCAGCCTTCGGACAGGGACCGGGGAGCTGTTTTTT.

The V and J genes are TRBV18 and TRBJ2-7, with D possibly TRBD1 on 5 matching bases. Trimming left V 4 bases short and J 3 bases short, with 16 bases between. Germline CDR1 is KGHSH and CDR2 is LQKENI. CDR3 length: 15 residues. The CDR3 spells CASSRGSLESYEQYF. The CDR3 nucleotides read TGTGCCAGCTCACGGGGCAGTTTAGAAAGCTACGAGCAGTACTTC.

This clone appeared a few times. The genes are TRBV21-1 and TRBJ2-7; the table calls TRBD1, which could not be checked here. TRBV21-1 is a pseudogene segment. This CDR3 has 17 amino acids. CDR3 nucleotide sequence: TGTGCCAGCACCCGAGGTGGCAGGGATGAGCTAACCTACGAGCAGTACTTC. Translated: CASTRGGRDELTYEQYF.

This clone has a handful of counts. DNA for the CDR3: TGTGCCAGCAGCTACACAGCCTCTCGACAGGCCAACACCGGGGAGCTGTTTTTT. It translates to CASSYTASRQANTGELFF. The chain couples TRBV11-1 to TRBJ2-2, with a possible D match to TRBD1 (6 bases). Between the trimmed V and J ends, which lost 4 bases and 2 bases, there was a span of 20 bases. This CDR3 contains 18 residues. The germline V gene has CDR1 SGHAT and CDR2 FQDESV (reference sequence).

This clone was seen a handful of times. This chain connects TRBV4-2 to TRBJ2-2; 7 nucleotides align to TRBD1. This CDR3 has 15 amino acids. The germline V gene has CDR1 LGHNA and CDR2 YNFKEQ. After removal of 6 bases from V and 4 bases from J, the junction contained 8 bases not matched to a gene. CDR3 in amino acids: CASRIGGASTGELFF. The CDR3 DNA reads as TGTGCCAGCAGAATAGGGGGCGCGAGCACCGGGGAGCTGTTTTTT.

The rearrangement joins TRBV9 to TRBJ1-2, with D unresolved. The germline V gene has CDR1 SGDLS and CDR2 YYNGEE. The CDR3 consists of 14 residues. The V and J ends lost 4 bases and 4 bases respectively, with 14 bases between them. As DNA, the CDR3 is TGTGCCAGCAGCACCCGACTTGGGTCCTATGGCTACACCTTC. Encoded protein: CASSTRLGSYGYTF.

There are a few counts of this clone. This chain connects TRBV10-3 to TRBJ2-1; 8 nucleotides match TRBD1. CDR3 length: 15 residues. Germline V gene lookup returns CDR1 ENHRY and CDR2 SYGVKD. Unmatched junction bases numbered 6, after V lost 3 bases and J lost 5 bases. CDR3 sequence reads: CAISESPGQDNEQFF. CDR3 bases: TGTGCCATCAGTGAATCTCCGGGACAGGACAATGAGCAGTTCTTC.

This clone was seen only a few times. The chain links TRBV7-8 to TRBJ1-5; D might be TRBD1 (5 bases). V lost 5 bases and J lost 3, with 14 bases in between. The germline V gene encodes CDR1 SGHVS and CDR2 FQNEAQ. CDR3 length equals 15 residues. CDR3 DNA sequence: TGTGCCAGCAGCCAACTCAGGGTCCCCAATCAGCCCCAGCATTTT. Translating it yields CASSQLRVPNQPQHF.

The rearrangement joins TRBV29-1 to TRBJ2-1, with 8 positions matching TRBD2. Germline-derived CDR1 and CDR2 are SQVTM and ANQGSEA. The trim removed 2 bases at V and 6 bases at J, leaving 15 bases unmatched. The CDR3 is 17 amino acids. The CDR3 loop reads CSVENRQGASGFNEQFF. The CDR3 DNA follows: TGCAGCGTTGAAAACCGCCAAGGGGCTAGCGGGTTCAATGAGCAGTTCTTC.

Here the CDR3 reads CASSSRTGTSYNEQFF. CDR3 sequence (DNA): TGTGCCAGCAGCTCGCGCACCGGGACTAGCTACAATGAGCAGTTCTTC. The chain combines TRBV7-3 with TRBJ2-1; TRBD2 agrees at 8 bases. From germline, CDR1 is SGHTA and CDR2 FQGTGA. The CDR3 is made up of 16 amino acids. V dropped 4 bases and J dropped 3; count of bases not matched to a gene: 8.

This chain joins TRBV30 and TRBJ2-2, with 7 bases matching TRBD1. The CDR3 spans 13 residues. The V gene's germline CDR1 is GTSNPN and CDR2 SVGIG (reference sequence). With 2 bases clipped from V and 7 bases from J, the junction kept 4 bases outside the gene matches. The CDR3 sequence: CAWSTGAVGELFF. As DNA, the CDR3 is TGTGCCTGGAGTACAGGGGCGGTCGGGGAGCTGTTTTTT. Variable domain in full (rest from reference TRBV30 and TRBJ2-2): SQTIHQWPATLVQPVGSPLSLECTVEGTSNPNLYWYRQAAGRGLQLLFYSVGIGQISSEVPQNLSASRPQDRQFILSSKKLLLSDSGFYLCAWSTGAVGELFFGEGSRLTVL.

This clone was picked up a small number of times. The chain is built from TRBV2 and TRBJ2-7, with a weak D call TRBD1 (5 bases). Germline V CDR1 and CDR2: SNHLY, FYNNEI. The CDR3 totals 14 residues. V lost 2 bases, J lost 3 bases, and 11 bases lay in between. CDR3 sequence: CASSEYRSGYEQYF. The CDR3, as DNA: TGTGCCAGCAGTGAATACAGGTCGGGCTACGAGCAGTACTTC. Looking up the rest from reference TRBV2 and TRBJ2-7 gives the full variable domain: EPEVTQTPSHQVTQMGQEVILRCVPISNHLYFYWYRQILGQKVEFLVSFYNNEISEKSEIFDDQFSVERPDGSNFTLKIRSTKLEDSAMYFCASSEYRSGYEQYFGPGTRLTVT.

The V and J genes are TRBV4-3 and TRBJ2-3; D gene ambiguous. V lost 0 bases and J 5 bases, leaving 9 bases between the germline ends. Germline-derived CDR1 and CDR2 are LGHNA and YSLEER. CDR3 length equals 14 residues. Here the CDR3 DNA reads TGCGCCAGCAGCCAAGATAGAGAGGTAGATACGCAGTATTTT. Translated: CASSQDREVDTQYF.

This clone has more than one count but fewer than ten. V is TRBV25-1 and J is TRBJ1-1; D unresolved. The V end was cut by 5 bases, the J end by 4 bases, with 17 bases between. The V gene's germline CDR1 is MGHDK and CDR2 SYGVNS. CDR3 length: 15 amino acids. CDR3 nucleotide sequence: TGTGCCAGCAGTCCATTCGGAGGTTCCCTCACTGAAGCTTTCTTT. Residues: CASSPFGGSLTEAFF.

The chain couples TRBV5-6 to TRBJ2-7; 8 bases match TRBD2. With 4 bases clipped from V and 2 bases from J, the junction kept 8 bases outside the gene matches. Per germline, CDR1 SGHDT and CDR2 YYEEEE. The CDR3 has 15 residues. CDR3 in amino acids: CASSPERGYAYEQYF. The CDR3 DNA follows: TGTGCCAGCAGCCCTGAGCGGGGGTATGCCTACGAGCAGTACTTC.

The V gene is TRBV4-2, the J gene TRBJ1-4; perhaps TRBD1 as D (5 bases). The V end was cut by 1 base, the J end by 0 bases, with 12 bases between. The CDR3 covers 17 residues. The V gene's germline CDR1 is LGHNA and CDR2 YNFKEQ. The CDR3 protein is CASSQADSTATNEKLFF. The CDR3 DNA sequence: TGTGCCAGCAGCCAAGCCGACAGCACCGCAACTAATGAAAAACTGTTTTTT.

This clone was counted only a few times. CDR3 sequence (DNA): TGTGCCAGCAGTCCCCAGGGGGCGAGTTTCGGTGAGCAGTTCTTC. Translated, it gives CASSPQGASFGEQFF. V gene TRBV2 combines with J gene TRBJ2-1, with 8 bases that match TRBD1. In germline, CDR1 is SNHLY, CDR2 FYNNEI. The CDR3 extends over 15 amino acids. V dropped 5 bases and J dropped 9; count of bases not matched to a gene: 12.

In DNA, the CDR3 is TGTGCCAGCAGCTTATGGGCCCCCTCCGCAGATACGCAGTATTTT. This sequence encodes CASSLWAPSADTQYF. The V gene is TRBV7-2, the J gene TRBJ2-3; D is unclear. Germline loops: CDR1 SGHTA, CDR2 FQGNSA. CDR3 length: 15 amino acids. The V gene lost 2 bases and the J gene lost 4 bases, with 13 bases spanning the gap.

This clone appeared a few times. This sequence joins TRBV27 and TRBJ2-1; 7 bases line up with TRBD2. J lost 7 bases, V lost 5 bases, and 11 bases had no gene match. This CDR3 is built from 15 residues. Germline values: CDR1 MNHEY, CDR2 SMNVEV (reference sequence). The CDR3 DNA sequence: TGTGCCAGCAGTCCAGGAGGGAGGGAGGGGAATGAGCAGTTCTTC. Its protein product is CASSPGGREGNEQFF.